This T cell receptor beta chain was identified in a study of T cell repertoires in cytomegalovirus infection (dated by TCRdb to between 2017 and 2020). Study-wide context: Peptide stimulations targeted recently identified HLA-C-restricted CMV epitopes, whose presentation resists viral immunomodulation, together with well-studied HLA-B-restricted epitopes. Donor HLA type was relevant to the analysis, because carriage of CMV infection together with the matching HLA type was indicated by public TCR beta signatures. Results and caveats for the whole study, not just this receptor: Carriers of CMV infection plus the relevant HLA type were discriminated by the cumulative frequency of public TCR beta family members in the study cohort and in an independent roughly 400-donor cohort. The ex vivo response was dominated by HLA-C-restricted CMV-specific TCR beta clonotypes, which also provided the single most frequent clonotype in two of eight donors.

The treatment or condition label on this specimen signifies: in vitro stimulation with specific CMV peptide epitopes to enrich CMV-specific T cells. In regard to this clonotype: Its target antigen remains unknown. The sample holds no much larger clone one base away, and base qualities are not on file.

The sample was run on an Illumina HiSeq 1500. Using fastp trimming at Q25 and MiXCR clonotype assembly, TCRdb reanalyzed the public sequencing data and kept in-frame beta chains. For every CDR3 protein sequence, its rows merge into one entry that carries the most common genes and DNA. Within this sample are approximately 500,000 distinct CDR3 sequences, with about 33% of them counted one time only. Of the sample, 15% to 20% falls within the top ten clones. The sequence was obtained from a human donor in good health (CMV status not recorded). Some clones in this sample may be carry-over from other donors' samples. Specimen: cultured PBMCs, collected from culture after CMV antigen stimulation.

The CDR3 in this case is CSVSRGGGYTF. The nucleotides read TGCAGCGTCTCGAGGGGCGGCGGCTACACCTTC. Here the chain combines TRBV29-1 and TRBJ1-2, with a tentative D gene TRBD1 over 5 matching bases. The V end loses 6 bases and the J end loses 8 bases, and a stretch of 13 bases separates them. From a lookup of the germline V gene, CDR1 and CDR2 are SQVTM and ANQGSEA. CDR3 length: 11 amino acids, cysteine to phenylalanine. This entry keeps only the CDR3 DNA: 33 bases, framed from base 1.